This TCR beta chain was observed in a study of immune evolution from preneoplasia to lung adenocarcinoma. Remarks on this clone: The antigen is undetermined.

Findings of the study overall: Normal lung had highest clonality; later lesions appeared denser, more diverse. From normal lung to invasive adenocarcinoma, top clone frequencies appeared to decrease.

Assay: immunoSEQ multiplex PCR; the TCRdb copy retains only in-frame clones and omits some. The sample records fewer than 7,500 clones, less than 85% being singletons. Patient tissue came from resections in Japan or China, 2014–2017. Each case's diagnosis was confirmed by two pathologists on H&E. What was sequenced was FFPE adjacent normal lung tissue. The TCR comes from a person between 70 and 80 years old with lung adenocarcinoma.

CDR3 amino acids: CASSLTGQIETQYF. As DNA, the CDR3 is TGTGCCAGCAGCTTAACAGGGCAGATAGAGACCCAGTACTTC. The chain links TRBV7-8 to TRBJ2-5; TRBD1 is a possible D gene (6 bases). Between the trimmed V and J ends, which lost 2 bases and 4 bases, there was a span of 11 bases. Germline-derived CDR1 and CDR2 are SGHVS and FQNEAQ. There are 14 residues in the CDR3.